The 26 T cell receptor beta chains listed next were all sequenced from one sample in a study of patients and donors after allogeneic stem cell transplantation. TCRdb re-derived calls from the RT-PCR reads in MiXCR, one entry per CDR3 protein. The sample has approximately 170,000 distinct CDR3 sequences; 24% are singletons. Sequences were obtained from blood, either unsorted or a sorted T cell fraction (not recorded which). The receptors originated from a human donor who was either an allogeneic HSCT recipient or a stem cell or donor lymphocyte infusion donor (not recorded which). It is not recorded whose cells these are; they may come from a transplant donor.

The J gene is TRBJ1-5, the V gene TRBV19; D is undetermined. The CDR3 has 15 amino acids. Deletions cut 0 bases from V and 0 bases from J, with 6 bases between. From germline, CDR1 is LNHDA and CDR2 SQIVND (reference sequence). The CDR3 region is CASSIEGNSNQPQHF. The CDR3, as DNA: TGTGCCAGTAGTATAGAGGGAAATAGCAATCAGCCCCAGCATTTT.

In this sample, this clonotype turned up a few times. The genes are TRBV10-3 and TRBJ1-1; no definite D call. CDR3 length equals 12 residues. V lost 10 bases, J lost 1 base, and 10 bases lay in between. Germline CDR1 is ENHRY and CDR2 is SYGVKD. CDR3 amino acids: CATREGNTEAFF. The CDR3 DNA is TGTGCCACTAGAGAGGGGAACACTGAAGCTTTCTTT.

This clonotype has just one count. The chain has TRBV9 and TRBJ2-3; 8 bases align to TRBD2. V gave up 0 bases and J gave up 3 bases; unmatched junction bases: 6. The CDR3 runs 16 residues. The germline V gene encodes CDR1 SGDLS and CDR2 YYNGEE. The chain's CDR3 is CASSVAGGSGTDTQYF. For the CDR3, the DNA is TGTGCCAGCAGCGTAGCGGGAGGGTCGGGGACAGATACGCAGTATTTT. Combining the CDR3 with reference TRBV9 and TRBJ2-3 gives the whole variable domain DSGVTQTPKHLITATGQRVTLRCSPRSGDLSVYWYQQSLDQGLQFLIQYYNGEERAKGNILERFSAQQFPDLHSELNLSSLELGDSALYFCASSVAGGSGTDTQYFGPGTRLTVL.

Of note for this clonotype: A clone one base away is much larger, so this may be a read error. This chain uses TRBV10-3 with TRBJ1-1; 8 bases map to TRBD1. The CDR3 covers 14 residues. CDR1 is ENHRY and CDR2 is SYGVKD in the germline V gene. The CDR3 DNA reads TGTGCCATCAGTGGGGTGCAGGGGGCTACTGAAGCTTCCTTT. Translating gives CAISGVQGATEASF.

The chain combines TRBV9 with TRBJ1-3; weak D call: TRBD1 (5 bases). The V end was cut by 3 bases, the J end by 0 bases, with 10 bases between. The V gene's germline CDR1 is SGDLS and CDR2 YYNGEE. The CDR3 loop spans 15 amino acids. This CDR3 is CASSGGWSSGNTIYF. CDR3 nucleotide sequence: TGTGCCAGCAGCGGGGGCTGGAGCTCTGGAAACACCATATATTTT.

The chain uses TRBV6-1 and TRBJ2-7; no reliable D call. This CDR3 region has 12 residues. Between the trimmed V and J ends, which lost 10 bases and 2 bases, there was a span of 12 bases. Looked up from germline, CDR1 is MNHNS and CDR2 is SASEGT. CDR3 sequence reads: CAKTSRAYEQYF. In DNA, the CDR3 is TGTGCCAAGACGAGTCGGGCCTACGAGCAGTACTTC.

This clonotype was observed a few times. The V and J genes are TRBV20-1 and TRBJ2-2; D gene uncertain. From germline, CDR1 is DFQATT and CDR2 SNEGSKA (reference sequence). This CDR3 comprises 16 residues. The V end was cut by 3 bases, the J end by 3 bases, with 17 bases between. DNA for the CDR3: TGCAGTGCTAGGGGTAGTGGGCCATCGGACACCGGGGAGCTGTTTTTT. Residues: CSARGSGPSDTGELFF.

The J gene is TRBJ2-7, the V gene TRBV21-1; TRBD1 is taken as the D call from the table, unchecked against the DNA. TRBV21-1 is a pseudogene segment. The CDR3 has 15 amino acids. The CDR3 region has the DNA TGTGCCAGCAGCCCTGCTGACAGGTCCCCCTACGAGCAGTACTTC. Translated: CASSPADRSPYEQYF.

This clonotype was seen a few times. The CDR3 reads CSARDPTSGNQETQYF. CDR3 nucleotide sequence: TGCAGTGCTAGAGATCCCACTAGCGGGAACCAAGAGACCCAGTACTTC. The genes are TRBV20-1 and TRBJ2-5, with 10 bases that match TRBD2. J gave up 0 bases and V 0 bases, and 4 bases lay outside the gene matches. CDR1 is DFQATT and CDR2 is SNEGSKA in the germline V gene (reference sequence). This CDR3 contains 16 residues.

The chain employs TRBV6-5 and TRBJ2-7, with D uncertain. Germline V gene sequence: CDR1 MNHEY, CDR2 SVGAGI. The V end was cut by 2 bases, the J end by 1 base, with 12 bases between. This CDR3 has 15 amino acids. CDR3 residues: CASSYLKTTSYEQYF. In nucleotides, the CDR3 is TGTGCCAGCAGTTACCTAAAGACCACTTCCTACGAGCAGTACTTC.

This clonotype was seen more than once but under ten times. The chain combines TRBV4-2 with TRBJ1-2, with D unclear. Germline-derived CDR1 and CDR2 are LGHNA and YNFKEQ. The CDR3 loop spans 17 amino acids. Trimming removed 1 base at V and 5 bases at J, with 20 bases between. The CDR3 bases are TGTGCCAGCAGCCAAGGACCCTACCCATTCCCAAGGTATGGCTACACCTTC. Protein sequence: CASSQGPYPFPRYGYTF.

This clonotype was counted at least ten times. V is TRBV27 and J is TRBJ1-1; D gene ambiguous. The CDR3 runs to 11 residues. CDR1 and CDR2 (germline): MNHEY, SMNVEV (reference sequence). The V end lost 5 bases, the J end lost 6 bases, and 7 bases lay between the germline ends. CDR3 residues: CASSTGSEAFF. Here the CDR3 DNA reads TGTGCCAGCAGTACGGGGTCTGAAGCTTTCTTT.

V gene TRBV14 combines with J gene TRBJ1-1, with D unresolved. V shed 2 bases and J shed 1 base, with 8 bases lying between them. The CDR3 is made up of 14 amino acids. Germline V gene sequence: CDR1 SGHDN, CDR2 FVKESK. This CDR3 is CASSQPGANTEAFF. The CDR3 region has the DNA TGTGCCAGCAGCCAACCCGGCGCGAACACTGAAGCTTTCTTT. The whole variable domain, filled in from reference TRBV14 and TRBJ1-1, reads EAGVTQFPSHSVIEKGQTVTLRCDPISGHDNLYWYRRVMGKEIKFLLHFVKESKQDESGMPNNRFLAERTGGTYSTLKVQPAELEDSGVYFCASSQPGANTEAFFGQGTRLTVV.

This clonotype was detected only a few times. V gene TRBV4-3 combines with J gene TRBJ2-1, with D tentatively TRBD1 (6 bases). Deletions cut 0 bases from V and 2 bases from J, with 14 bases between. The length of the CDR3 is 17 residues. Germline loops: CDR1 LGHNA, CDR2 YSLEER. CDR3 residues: CASSQDPVGTTYNEQFF. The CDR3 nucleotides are TGCGCCAGCAGCCAAGACCCGGTAGGGACAACCTACAATGAGCAGTTCTTC.

The CDR3 sequence: CSAGLAATGELFF. In DNA form, the CDR3 reads TGCAGTGCGGGACTAGCGGCCACCGGGGAGCTGTTTTTT. J is TRBJ2-2 and V is TRBV20-1; TRBD2 matches 11 bases. Unmatched junction bases numbered 1, after V lost 6 bases and J lost 4 bases. CDR1 DFQATT and CDR2 SNEGSKA come from the germline V gene (reference sequence). This CDR3 is 13 amino acids long.

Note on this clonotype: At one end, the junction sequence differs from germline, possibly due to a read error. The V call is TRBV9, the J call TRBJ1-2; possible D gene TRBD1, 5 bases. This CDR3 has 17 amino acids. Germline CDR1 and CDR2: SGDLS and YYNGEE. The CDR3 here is CASSGPLWGMARYDYTF. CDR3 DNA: TGTGCCAGCAGCGGCCCGTTGTGGGGGATGGCCCGGTATGACTACACCTTC.

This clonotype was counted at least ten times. The DNA of the CDR3 is TGCGCCAGTACTCAATTGCCGGGGCGGGGTGGAAAACTGTTTTTT. Protein sequence: CASTQLPGRGGKLFF. V is TRBV5-1 and J is TRBJ1-4, with D maybe TRBD1 (5 bases). The V gene lost 8 bases and the J gene lost 10 bases, with 24 bases spanning the gap. This CDR3 region has 15 residues. Germline values: CDR1 SGHRS, CDR2 YFSETQ.

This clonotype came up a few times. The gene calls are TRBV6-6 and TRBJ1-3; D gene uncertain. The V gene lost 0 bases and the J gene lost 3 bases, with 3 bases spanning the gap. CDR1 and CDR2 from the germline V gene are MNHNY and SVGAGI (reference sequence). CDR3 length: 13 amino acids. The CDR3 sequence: CASSYSGGNTIYF. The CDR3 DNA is TGTGCCAGCAGTTACTCGGGTGGAAACACCATATATTTT.

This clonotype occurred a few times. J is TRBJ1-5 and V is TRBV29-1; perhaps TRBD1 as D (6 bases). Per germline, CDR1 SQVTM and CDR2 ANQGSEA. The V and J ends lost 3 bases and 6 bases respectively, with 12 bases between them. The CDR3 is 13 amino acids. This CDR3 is CSVDLGGGQPQHF. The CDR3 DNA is TGCAGCGTTGATTTGGGAGGGGGTCAGCCCCAGCATTTT.

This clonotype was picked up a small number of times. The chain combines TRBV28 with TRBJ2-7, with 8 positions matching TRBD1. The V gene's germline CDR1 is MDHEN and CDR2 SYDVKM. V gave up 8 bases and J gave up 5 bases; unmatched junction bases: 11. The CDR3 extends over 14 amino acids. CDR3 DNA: TGTGCCAGCGGGGCGTCAGGGGGCGGAGACGAGCAGTACTTC. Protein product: CASGASGGGDEQYF.

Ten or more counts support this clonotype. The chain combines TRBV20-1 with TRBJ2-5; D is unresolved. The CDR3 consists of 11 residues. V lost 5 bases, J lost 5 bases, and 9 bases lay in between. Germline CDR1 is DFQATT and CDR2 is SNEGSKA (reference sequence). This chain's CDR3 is CSAWAGETQYF. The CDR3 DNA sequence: TGCAGTGCTTGGGCTGGGGAGACCCAGTACTTC.

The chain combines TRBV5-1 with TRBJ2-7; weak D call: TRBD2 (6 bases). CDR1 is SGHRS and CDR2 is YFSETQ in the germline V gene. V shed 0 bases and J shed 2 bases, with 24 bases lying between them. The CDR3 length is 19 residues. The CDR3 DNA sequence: TGCGCCAGCAGCTTGGCCGAGGTGCGGGGCCTAGCACCTACCTACGAGCAGTACTTC. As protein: CASSLAEVRGLAPTYEQYF.

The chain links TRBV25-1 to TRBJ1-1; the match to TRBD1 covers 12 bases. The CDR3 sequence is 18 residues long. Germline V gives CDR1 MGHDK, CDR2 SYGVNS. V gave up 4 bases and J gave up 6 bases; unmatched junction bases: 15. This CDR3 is CASSAQRGTGGHGAEAFF. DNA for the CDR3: TGTGCCAGCAGTGCCCAGAGGGGGACAGGGGGCCATGGTGCTGAAGCTTTCTTT.

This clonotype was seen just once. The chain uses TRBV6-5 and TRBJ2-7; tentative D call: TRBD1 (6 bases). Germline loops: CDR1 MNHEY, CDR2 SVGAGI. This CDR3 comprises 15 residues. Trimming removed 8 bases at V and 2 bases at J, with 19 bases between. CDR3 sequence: CASRDLQGNTYEQYF. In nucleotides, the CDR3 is TGTGCCAGCCGCGATCTCCAGGGGAACACCTACGAGCAGTACTTC.

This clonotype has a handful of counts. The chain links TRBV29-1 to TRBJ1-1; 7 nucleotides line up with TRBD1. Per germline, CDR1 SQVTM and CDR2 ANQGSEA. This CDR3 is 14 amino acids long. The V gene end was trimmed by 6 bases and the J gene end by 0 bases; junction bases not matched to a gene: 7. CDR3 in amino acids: CSVDRAEMNTEAFF. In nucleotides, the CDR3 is TGCAGCGTCGACAGGGCCGAGATGAACACTGAAGCTTTCTTT. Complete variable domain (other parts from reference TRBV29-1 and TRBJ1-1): SAVISQKPSRDICQRGTSLTIQCQVDSQVTMMFWYRQQPGQSLTLIATANQGSEATYESGFVIDKFPISRPNLTFSTLTVSNMSPEDSSIYLCSVDRAEMNTEAFFGQGTRLTVV.

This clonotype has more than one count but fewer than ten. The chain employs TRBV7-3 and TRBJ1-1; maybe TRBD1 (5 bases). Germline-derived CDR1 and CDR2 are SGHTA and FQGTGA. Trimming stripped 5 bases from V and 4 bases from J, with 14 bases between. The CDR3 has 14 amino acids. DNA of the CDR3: TGTGCCAGCAGCGGGGGGGAGTCATTCACTGAAGCTTTCTTT. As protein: CASSGGESFTEAFF. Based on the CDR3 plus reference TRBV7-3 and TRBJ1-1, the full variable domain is GAGVSQTPSNKVTEKGKYVELRCDPISGHTALYWYRQSLGQGPEFLIYFQGTGAADDSGLPNDRFFAVRPEGSVSTLKIQRTERGDSAVYLCASSGGESFTEAFFGQGTRLTVV.